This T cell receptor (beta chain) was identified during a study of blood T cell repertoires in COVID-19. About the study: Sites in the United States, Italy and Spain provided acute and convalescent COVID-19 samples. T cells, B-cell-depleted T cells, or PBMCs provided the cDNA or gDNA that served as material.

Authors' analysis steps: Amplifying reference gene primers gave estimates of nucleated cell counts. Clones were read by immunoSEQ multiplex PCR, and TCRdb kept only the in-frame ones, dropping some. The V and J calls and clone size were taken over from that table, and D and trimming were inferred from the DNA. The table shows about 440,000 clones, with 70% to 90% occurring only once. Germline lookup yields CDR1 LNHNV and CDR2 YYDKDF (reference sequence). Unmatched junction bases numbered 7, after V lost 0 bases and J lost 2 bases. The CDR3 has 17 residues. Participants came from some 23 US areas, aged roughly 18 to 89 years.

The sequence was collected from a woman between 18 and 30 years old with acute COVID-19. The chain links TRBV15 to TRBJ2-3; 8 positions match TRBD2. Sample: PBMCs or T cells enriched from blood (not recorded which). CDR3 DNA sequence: TGTGCCACCAGCAGAGATCGAACTAGCGGACTCACAGATACGCAGTATTTT. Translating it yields CATSRDRTSGLTDTQYF.